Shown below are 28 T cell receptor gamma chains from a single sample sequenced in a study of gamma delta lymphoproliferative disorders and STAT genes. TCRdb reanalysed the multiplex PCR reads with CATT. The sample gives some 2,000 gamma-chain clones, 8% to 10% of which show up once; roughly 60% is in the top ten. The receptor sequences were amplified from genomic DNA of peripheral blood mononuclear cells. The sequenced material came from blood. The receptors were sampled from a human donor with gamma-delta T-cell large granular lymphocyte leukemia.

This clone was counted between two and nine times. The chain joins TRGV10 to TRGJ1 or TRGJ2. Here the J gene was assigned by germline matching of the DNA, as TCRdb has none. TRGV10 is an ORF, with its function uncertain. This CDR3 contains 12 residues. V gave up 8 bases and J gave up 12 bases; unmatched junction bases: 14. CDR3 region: CAAWEYVGGKLF. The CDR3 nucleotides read TGTGCTGCGTGGGAATATGTAGGGGGGAAACTCTTT.

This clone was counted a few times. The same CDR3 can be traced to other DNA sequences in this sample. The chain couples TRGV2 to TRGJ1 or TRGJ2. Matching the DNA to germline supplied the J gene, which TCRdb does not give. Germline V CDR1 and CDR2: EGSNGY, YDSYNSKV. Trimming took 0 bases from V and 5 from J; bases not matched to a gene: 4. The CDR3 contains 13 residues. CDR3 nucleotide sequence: TGTGCCACCTGGGACGGGCGGAATTATAAGAAACTCTTT. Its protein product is CATWDGRNYKKLF.

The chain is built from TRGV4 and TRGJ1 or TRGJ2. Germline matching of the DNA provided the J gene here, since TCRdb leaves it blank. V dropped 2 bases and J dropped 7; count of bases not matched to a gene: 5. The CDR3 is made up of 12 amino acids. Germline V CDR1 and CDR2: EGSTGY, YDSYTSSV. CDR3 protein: CATWDVDYKKLF. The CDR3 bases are TGTGCCACCTGGGATGTTGACTATAAGAAACTCTTT.

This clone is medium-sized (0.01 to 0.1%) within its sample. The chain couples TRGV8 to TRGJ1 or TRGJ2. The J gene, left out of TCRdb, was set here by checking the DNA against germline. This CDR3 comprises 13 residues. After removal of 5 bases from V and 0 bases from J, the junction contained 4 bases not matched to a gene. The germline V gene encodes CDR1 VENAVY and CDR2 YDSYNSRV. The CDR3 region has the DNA TGTGCCACCTGGGCCTGGAATTATTATAAGAAACTCTTT. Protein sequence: CATWAWNYYKKLF.

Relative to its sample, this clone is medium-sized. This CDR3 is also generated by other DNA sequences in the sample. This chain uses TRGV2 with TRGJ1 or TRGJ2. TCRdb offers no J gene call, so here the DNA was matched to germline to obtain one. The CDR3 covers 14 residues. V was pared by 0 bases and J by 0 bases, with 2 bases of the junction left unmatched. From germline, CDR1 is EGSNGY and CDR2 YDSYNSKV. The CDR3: CATWDGSNYYKKLF. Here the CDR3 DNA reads TGTGCCACCTGGGACGGGTCGAATTATTATAAGAAACTCTTT.

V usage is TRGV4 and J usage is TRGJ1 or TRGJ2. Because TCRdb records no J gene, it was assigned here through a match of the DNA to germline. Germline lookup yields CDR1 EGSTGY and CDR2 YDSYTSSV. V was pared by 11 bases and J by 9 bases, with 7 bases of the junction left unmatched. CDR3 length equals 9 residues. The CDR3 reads CARDIKKLF. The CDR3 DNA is TGTGCCAGGGACATTAAGAAACTCTTT.

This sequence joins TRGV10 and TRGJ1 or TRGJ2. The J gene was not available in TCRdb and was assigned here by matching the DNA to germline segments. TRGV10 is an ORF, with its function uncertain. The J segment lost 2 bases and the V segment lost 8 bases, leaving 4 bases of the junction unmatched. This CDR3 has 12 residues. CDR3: CAAWDDYYKKLF. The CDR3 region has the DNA TGTGCTGCGTGGGATGATTATTATAAGAAACTCTTT.

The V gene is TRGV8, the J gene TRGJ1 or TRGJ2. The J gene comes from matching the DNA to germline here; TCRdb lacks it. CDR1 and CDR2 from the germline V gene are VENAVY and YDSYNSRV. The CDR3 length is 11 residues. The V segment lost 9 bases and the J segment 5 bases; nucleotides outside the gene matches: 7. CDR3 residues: CATRLNYKKLF. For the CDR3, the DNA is TGTGCCACCCGCCTGAATTATAAGAAACTCTTT.

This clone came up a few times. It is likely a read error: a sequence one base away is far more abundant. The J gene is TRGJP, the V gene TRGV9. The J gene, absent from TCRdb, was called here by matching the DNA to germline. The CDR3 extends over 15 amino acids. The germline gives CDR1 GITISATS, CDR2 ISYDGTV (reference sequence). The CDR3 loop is CALWEEELGKKSKVF. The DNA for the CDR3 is TGTGCCTTGTGGGAGGAAGAGTTGGGCAAAAAAAGCAAGGTATTT.

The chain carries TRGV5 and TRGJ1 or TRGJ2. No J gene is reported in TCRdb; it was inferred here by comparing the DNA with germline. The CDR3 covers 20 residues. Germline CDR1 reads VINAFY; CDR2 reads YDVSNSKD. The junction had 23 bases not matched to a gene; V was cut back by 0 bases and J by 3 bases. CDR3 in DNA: TGTGCCACCTGGGACAGGCTTGGTGGCCTTAGGGGTTGGGTTTATTATAAGAAACTCTTT. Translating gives CATWDRLGGLRGWVYYKKLF.

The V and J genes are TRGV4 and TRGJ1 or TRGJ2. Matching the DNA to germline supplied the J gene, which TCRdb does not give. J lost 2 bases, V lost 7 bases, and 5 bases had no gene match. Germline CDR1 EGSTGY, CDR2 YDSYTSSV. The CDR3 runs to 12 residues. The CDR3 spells CATCFYYYKKLF. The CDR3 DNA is TGTGCCACCTGTTTCTATTATTATAAGAAACTCTTT.

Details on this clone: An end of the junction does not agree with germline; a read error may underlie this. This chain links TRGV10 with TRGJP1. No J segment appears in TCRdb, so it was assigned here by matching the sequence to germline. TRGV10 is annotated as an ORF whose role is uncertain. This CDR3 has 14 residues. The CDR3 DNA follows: TGTGCTGCGTGGGACCTTACCAATGGTTGGTTCAAGATATTT. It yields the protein CAAWDLTNGWFKIF.

CDR3: CATWDRPGKYYKKLF. In DNA, the CDR3 is TGTGCCACCTGGGACAGGCCAGGTAAGTATTATAAGAAACTCTTT. V gene TRGV3 combines with J gene TRGJ1 or TRGJ2. The J gene was missing in TCRdb and was found by matching the end of the DNA to germline. V trimming: 0 bases; J trimming: 4 bases; junction bases outside the gene matches: 9. This CDR3 spans 15 amino acids. CDR1 is VTNTFY and CDR2 is YDVSTARD in the germline V gene (reference sequence).

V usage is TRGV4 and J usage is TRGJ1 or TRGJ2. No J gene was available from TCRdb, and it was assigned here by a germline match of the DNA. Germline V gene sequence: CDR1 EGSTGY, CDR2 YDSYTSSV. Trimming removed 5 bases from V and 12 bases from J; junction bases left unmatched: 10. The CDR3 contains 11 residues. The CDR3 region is CATWARPSKLF. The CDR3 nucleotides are TGTGCCACCTGGGCCCGGCCGTCGAAACTCTTT.

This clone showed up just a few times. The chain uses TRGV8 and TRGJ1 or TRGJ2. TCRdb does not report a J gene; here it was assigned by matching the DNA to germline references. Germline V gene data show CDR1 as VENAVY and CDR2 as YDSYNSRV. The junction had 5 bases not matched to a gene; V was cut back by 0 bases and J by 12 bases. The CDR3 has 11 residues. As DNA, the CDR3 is TGTGCCACCTGGGATAGGCGCGGGAAACTCTTT. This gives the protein CATWDRRGKLF.

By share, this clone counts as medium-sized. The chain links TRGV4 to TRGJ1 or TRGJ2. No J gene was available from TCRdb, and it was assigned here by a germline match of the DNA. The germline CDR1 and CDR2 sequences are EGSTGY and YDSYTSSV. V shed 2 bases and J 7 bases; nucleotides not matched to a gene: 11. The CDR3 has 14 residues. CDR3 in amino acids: CATWDEGFRYKKLF. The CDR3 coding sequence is TGTGCCACCTGGGATGAGGGGTTTAGGTATAAGAAACTCTTT.

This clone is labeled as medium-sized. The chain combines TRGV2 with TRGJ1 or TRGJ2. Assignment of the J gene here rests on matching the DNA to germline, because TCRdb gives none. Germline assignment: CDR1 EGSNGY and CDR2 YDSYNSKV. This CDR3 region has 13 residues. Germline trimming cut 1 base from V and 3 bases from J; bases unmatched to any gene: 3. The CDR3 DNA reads TGTGCCACCTGGGACGGCACTTATTATAAGAAACTCTTT. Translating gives CATWDGTYYKKLF.

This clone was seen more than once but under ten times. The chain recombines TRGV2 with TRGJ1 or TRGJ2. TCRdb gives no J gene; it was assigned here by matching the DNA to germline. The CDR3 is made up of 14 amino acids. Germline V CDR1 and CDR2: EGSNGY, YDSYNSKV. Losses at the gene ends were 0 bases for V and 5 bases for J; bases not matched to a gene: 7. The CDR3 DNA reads TGTGCCACCTGGGACGGGCACCCAAATTATAAGAAACTCTTT. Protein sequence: CATWDGHPNYKKLF.

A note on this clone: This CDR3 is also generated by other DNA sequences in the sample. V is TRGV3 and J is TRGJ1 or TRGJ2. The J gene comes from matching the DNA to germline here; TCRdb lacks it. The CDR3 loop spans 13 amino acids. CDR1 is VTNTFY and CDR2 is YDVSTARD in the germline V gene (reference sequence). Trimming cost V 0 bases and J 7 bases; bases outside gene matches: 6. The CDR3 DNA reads TGTGCCACCTGGGACAGGCTAGGGTATAAGAAACTCTTT. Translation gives CATWDRLGYKKLF.

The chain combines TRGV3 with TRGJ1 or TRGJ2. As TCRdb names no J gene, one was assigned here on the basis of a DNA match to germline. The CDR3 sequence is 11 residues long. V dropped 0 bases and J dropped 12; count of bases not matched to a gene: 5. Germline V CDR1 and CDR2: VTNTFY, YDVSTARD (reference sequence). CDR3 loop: CATWDRQGKLF. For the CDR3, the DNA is TGTGCCACCTGGGACAGGCAGGGGAAACTCTTT.

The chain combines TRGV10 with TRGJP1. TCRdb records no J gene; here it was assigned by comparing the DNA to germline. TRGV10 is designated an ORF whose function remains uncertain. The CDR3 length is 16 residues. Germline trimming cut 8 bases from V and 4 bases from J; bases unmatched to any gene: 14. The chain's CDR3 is CAAWESPGGTGWFKIF. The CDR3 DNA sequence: TGTGCTGCGTGGGAATCCCCGGGTGGCACTGGTTGGTTCAAGATATTT.

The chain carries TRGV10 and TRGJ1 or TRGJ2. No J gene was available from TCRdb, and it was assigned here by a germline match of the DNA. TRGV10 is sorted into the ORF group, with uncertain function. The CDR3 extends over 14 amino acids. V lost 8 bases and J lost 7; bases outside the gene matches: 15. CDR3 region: CAAWDYERGYKKLF. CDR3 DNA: TGTGCTGCGTGGGATTATGAAAGAGGATATAAGAAACTCTTT.

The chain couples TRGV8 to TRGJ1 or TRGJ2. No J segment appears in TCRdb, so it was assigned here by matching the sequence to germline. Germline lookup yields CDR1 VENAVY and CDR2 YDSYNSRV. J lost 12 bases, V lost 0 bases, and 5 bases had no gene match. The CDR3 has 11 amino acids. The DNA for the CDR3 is TGTGCCACCTGGGATAGGAGGTGGAAACTCTTT. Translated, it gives CATWDRRWKLF.

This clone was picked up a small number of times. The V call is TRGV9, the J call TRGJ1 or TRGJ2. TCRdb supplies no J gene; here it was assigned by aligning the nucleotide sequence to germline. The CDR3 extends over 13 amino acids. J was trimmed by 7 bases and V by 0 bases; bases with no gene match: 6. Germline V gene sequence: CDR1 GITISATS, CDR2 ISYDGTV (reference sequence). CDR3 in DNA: TGTGCCTTGTGGGAGGTGTCGGCCTATAAGAAACTCTTT. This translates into CALWEVSAYKKLF.

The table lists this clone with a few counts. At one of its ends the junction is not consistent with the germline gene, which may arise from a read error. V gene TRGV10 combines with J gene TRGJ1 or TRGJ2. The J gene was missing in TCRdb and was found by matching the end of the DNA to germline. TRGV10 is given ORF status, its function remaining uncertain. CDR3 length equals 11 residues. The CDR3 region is CATWGTYKKLF. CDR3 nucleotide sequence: TGTGCTACGTGGGGGACCTATAAGAAACTCTTT.

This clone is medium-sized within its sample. The CDR3 loop reads CAAWEPSPDYTGWFKIF. In DNA, the CDR3 is TGTGCTGCGTGGGAGCCCTCTCCCGACTACACTGGTTGGTTCAAGATATTT. The V and J genes are TRGV10 and TRGJP1. The J gene, left out of TCRdb, was set here by checking the DNA against germline. TRGV10 is reported as an ORF; its role is uncertain. The V segment lost 8 bases and the J segment 4 bases; nucleotides outside the gene matches: 17. The CDR3 is 17 residues long.

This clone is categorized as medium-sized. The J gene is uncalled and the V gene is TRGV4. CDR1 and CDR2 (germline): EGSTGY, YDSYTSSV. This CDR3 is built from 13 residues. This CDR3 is CATWDGRRYRELF. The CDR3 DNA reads TGTGCCACCTGGGATGGGCGCAGGTATCGGGAACTCTTT.

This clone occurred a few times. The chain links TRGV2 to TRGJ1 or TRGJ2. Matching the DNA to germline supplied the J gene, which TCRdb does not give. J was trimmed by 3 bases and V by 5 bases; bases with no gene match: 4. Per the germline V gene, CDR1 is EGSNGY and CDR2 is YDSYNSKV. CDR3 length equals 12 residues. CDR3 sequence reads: CATWVTYYKKLF. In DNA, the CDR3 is TGTGCCACCTGGGTCACTTATTATAAGAAACTCTTT.